A selection of T cell receptor beta chains follows, all from one sample in a study of blood T cells in healthy people across ages. TCRdb recomputed calls from the 5' RACE reads with MiXCR, one row per CDR3 protein. This sample carries some 560,000 distinct CDR3 sequences, roughly a quarter of them seen once, and the ten largest clones take 3.6%. This same sample was also taken into another study, of T cells of mothers and their children.

Sequenced: blood. The source of these receptors is a boy younger than 10 in good health. Both conserved end residues are part of each CDR3. Fields, in order: D gene, V gene, clone size, J gene, CDR3 DNA, CDR3 protein. D genes are given only for firm matches. Size is omitted from some rows. Given values are once, few, many or a class for expanded clones.

>TRBD1|TRBV7-9|few|TRBJ1-4
TGTGCCAGCAGCCAAGGACAGGGAGGTGAAAAACTGTTTTTT
CASSQGQGGEKLFF
>TRBD1|TRBV12-3/TRBV12-4|-|TRBJ2-2
TGTGCCAGCAACGACAGGGTGGGCACCGGGGAGCTGTTTTTT
CASNDRVGTGELFF
>-|TRBV7-9|-|TRBJ2-4
TGTGCCAGCAGCTACCTGAGGTCGGAGGACATTCAGTACTTC
CASSYLRSEDIQYF
>-|TRBV19|-|TRBJ1-1
TGTGCCAGTAGTATTCAAGTGGGGGGGGCCGTGACTGAAGCTTTCTTT
CASSIQVGGAVTEAFF
>-|TRBV6-1|few|TRBJ1-1
TGTGCCAGCAGCGGGATTAACACTGAAGCTTTCTTT
CASSGINTEAFF
>-|TRBV6-4|-|TRBJ2-1
TGTGCCAACAGTGACGGAGGGGGTGGGCATGAGCAGTTCTTC
CANSDGGGGHEQFF
>TRBD2|TRBV6-5|-|TRBJ2-1
TGTGCCAGCAGTTACTCGTTCCCTAGCGGGGTTTACAATGAGCAGTTCTTC
CASSYSFPSGVYNEQFF
>-|TRBV12-3/TRBV12-4|-|TRBJ2-3
TGTGCCAGCACTCCTGTGAGGACGGGGGCCACAGATACGCAGTATTTT
CASTPVRTGATDTQYF
>-|TRBV11-2|few|TRBJ2-5
TGTGCCAGCAGCTTCGGGGGAGGCGAGGTGACCCAGTACTTC
CASSFGGGEVTQYF
>TRBD1|TRBV10-3|-|TRBJ2-7
TGTGCCATCAGGGCCGGGACAGGGGGATACGAGCAGTACTTC
CAIRAGTGGYEQYF
>-|TRBV5-1|-|TRBJ1-2
TGCGCCAGCAGCTTAAGGGGGGATTGGGTCTACGGCTACACCTTC
CASSLRGDWVYGYTF
>-|TRBV27|few|TRBJ1-5
TGTGCCAGCAGTGGCGGAGGGAGCAATCAGCCCCAGCATTTT
CASSGGGSNQPQHF
>-|TRBV2|-|TRBJ2-5
TGTGCCAGCAGTTGGCGGGGCCAAGAGACCCAGTACTTC
CASSWRGQETQYF
>-|TRBV9|few|TRBJ2-5
TGTGCCAGCAGCGTAGGGACGCCGGGGGAGCAGTACTTC
CASSVGTPGEQYF
>TRBD2|TRBV12-3/TRBV12-4|-|TRBJ2-5
TGTGCCAGCAGTTTAGGCCGGGTTAGCGGGGAGACCCAGTACTTC
CASSLGRVSGETQYF